This T cell receptor beta chain came from a study of cytomegalovirus exposure and HLA in healthy donors. J lost 5 bases, V lost 5 bases, and 6 bases had no gene match. The CDR3 extends over 14 amino acids. Germline loops: CDR1 SNHLY, CDR2 FYNNEI. The PCR made use of 60 Vbeta and 13 Jbeta primers. The method was immunoSEQ multiplex PCR; TCRdb's version includes in-frame clones alone and lacks a portion of them. Of 210,000 or so clones listed, just over 75% are singletons. Overall study results and limits: In an earlier analysis, in about 530 donors, most V segments appeared productive either ~90% or ~30% of the time. Later on, a genetic analysis was performed. It linked a missense variant in DCLRE1C with V- and J-gene trimming of TCR beta.

This clone was seen a handful of times. The antigen is undetermined. This receptor was identified in a man in his late teens or twenties in good health and CMV-seronegative. The sequenced sample was PBMCs. The chain carries TRBV2 and TRBJ2-1, with TRBD2 matching 7 bases. This CDR3 reads CASSRREGHNEQFF. In DNA form, the CDR3 reads TGTGCCAGCAGTAGGAGGGAGGGCCACAATGAGCAGTTCTTC.